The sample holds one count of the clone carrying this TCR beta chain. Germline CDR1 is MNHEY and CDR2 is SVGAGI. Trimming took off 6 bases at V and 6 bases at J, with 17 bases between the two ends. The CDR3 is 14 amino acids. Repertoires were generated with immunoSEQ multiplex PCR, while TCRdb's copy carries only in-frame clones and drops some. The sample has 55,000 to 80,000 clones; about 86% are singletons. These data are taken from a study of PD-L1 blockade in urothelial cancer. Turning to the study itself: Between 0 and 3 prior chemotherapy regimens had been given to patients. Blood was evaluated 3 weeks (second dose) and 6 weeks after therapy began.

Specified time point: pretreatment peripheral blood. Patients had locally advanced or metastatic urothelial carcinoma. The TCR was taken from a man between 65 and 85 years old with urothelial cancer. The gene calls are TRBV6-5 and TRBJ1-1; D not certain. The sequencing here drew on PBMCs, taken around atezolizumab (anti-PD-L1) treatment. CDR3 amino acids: CASSRTLIGSEAFF. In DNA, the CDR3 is TGTGCCAGCAGCCGGACTCTAATAGGGTCTGAAGCTTTCTTT.